This TCR beta chain came from a study of cytomegalovirus exposure and HLA in healthy donors. Study outcomes and limitations: When the data were analyzed later, several of the most significant clusters appeared to be linked to common viral pathogens. In an earlier analysis, most TCR beta V segments were productive about 90% or about 30% of the time. CMV serostatus was the sole immune exposure information available.

Worth noting for this clone: Its specificity is unknown.

This CDR3 is built from 15 residues. Germline values: CDR1 MNHEY, CDR2 SVGAGI. V was shortened by 7 bases and J by 1 base, with 13 bases between the two germline ends. Primers for the PCR totalled 60 Vbeta and 13 Jbeta. The table came from immunoSEQ multiplex PCR; TCRdb's copy has only in-frame clones and leaves some out. In the table there are roughly 56,000 clones, around 81% of which are singletons. Though probably carrying unrecorded immune exposures, donors were nominally healthy at sampling. The sequencing input was PBMCs. The origin of this receptor is a boy aged 10-17 years in good health and CMV-seropositive. The V gene is TRBV6-5, the J gene TRBJ2-2; no clear D gene. CDR3 region: CASIDVRRNTGELFF. CDR3 coding DNA: TGTGCCAGCATAGATGTAAGGAGGAACACCGGGGAGCTGTTTTTT.